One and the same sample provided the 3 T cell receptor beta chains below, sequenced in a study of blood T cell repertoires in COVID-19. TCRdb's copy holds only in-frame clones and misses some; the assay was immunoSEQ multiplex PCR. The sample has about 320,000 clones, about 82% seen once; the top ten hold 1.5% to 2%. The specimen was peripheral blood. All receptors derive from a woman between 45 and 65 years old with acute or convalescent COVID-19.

The CDR3 spells CATSDSRGGGNQPQHF. Written as DNA, the CDR3 is TGTGCCACCAGTGATTCCCGAGGGGGGGGGAATCAGCCCCAGCATTTT. V and J are TRBV24-1 and TRBJ1-5, with D maybe TRBD1 (6 bases). Per the germline V gene, CDR1 is KGHDR and CDR2 is SFDVKD. The V gene lost 2 bases and the J gene lost 4 bases, with 14 bases spanning the gap. This CDR3 comprises 16 residues.

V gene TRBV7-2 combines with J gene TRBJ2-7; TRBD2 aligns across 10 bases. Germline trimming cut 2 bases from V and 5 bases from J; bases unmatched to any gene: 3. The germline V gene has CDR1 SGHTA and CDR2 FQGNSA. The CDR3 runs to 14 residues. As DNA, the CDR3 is TGTGCCAGCAGCTTATTAAGCGGGAGGGACGAGCAGTACTTC. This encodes CASSLLSGRDEQYF.

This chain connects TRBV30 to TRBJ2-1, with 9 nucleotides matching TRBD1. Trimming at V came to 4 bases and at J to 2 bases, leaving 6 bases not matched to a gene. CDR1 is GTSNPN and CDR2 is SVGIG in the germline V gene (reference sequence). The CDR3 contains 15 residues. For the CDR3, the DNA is TGTGCCTGGATCCCCGGGACAGGGACCTACAATGAGCAGTTCTTC. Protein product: CAWIPGTGTYNEQFF.